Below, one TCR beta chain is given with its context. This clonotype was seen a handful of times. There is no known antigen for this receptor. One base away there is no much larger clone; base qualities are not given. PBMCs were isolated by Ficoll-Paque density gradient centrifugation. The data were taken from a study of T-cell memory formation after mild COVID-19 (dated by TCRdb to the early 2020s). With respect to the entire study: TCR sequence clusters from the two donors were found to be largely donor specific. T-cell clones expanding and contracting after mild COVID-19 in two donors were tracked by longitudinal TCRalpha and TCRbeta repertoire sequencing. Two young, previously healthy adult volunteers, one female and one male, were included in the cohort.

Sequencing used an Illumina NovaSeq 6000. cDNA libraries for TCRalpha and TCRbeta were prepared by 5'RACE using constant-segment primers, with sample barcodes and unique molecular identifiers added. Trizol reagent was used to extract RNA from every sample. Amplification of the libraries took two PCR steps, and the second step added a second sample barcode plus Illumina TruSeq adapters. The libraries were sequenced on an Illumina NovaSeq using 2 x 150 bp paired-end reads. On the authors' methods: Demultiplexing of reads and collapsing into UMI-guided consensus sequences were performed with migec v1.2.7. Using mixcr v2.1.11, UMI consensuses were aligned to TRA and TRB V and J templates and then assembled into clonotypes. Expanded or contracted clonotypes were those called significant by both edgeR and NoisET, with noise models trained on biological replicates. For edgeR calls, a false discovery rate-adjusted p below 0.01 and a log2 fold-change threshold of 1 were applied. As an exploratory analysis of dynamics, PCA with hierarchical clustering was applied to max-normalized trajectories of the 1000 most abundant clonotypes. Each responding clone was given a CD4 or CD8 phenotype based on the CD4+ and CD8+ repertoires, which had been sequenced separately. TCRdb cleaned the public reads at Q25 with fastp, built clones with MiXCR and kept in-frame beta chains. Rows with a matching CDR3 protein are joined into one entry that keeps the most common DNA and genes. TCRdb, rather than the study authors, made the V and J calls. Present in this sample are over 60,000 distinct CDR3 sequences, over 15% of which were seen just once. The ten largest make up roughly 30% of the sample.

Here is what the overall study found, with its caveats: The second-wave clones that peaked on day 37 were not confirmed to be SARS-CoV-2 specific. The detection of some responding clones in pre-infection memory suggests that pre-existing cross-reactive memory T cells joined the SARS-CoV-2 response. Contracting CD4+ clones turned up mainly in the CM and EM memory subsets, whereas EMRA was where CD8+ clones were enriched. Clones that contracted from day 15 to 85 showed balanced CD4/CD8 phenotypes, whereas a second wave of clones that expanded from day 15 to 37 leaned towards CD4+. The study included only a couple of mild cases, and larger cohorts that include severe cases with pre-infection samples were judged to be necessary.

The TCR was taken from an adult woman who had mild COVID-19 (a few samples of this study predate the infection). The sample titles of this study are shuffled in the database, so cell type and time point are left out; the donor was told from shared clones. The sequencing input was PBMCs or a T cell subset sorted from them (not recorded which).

The DNA reads TGTGCCAGCAGCGTAGGAGGGACAGATACGCAGTATTTT. The resulting protein is CASSVGGTDTQYF. This chain joins TRBV9 to TRBJ2-3; a tentative D match to TRBD2 spans 5 bases. The CDR3, cysteine through phenylalanine, is 13 amino acids long. Just the 39-base CDR3 DNA is kept, in frame starting at base 1. In the germline V gene, CDR1 corresponds to SGDLS and CDR2 to YYNGEE. The junction carries 5 bases between V and J, which are trimmed by 0 bases and 3 bases respectively.